The subject of this entry is one T cell receptor beta chain. Its antigen remains unknown. The CDR3 runs 14 residues. V was trimmed by 3 bases and J by 3 bases, leaving 11 bases between them. Germline V lookup: CDR1 SNHLY, CDR2 FYNNEI. Profiled with immunoSEQ multiplex PCR; TCRdb holds only in-frame clones, not every one. This sample has fewer than 35,000 clones, with 74% found just once. The sample is drawn from a study of vaccination effects on CD4 cells after COVID-19. Study-wide background: PBMC were cultured at some 2.1 million per well with roughly 9.7 IU/ml IL-2 and roughly 10 ug/ml peptides.

Study results and limitations: Marked clonal contraction of both clone types appeared late after vaccination.

Isolating CD4+ T cells followed more than 9 days of culture. Participants received two doses of either the BNT162b2 or mRNA-1273 vaccine. Recipients of the vaccine had no prior SARS-CoV-2 infection and negative nucleocapsid antibodies. On days 3 and 7, fresh IL-2 medium replaced half the medium. This receptor was obtained from a human donor who received a COVID-19 vaccine. Sequenced material: CD4+ T cells from PBMCs cultured without peptide, taken after COVID-19 vaccination. The chain uses TRBV2 and TRBJ1-1; no reliable D call. The chain's CDR3 is CASSDFMGHTEAFF. The DNA of the CDR3 is TGTGCCAGCAGTGATTTTATGGGCCACACTGAAGCTTTCTTT.